One TCR beta chain is described in this entry. The antigen this receptor binds is unknown. The input lacks base qualities; no much larger clone sits a single base away. This specimen comes from a study of persistence of HIV-infected CD4 T cells (dated by TCRdb to the early 2020s). Regarding the complete study: CMV- and HIV-1 Gag-responding CD4+ T cells were isolated from ART-treated individuals so that antigen-driven clonal expansion of HIV-1-infected cells could be examined. The median time participants had been on suppressive ART was approximately eight years. Peripheral blood samples of up to 180 mL were collected at multiple time points, except for two participants, who underwent leukapheresis at a single time point. TCRbeta sequencing assessed the clonality of all cells in each sorted population, while proviral sequencing assessed the clonality of infected cells. For the TCR cluster analysis across participants, under 10 participants were included for CMV and about 7 participants for Gag. Broader findings and caveats from the paper: Few individuals were included in the study, and only a limited range of antigens was tested. Restriction of bulk TCR analyses to the rare CMV-responding cells that actually carried HIV-1 proviruses was not possible. A correlation was observed between TCR oligoclonality and proviral oligoclonality within the same sorted populations. Degenerate expanded CDR3beta sequences were enriched in antigen-responding cells, suggesting convergent selection of CD4+ responses to CMV and Gag. TCRbeta richness in CMV- and Gag-responding cells was significantly lower than in anti-CD3/anti-CD28-responding cells; CMV-responding cells had higher oligoclonality than CD3/CD28-stimulated and Gag-responding cells.

The sample's treatment or condition label is to be understood as: suppressive antiretroviral therapy. Lysates of CMV-infected fibroblasts at about 10 ug/mL were used to stimulate the cells. Nonresponding CD40L-negative CD69-negative CD45RO-high memory CD4+ T cells were sorted as memory populations depleted of antigen-responding cells. Participants were HIV-1-infected adults who started suppressive ART during chronic infection. Participants had undetectable plasma HIV-1 RNA below 50 copies/mL for at least 4 years. To be included, participants needed a CD4+ T cell count above 400 cells/uL and a positive CMV serology. Before stimulation, PBMCs were isolated using density centrifugation and depleted of CD8+ T cells. For 15 to 20 hours, the CD8-depleted PBMCs were stimulated with anti-CD28/CD49d costimulation, a CD40-blocking antibody, and enfuvirtide to prevent new infections. Sorting was done on either a Beckman Coulter MoFlo Legacy or an XDP sorter, and propidium iodide was used to exclude dead cells. Genomic DNA was extracted using the QIAamp DNA Mini Kit for samples with more than one million cells and using the Quick-DNA Microprep Kit for all other samples.

TCRbeta repertoires were sequenced from genomic DNA with the immunoSEQ hsTCRB assay version 4 in survey mode. Genomic DNA was diluted to approximately 9.4 ng/uL, and up to 1 ug per sample was used for TCRbeta sequencing. The source study handled its data this way. Analysis of the TCRbeta data was done in ImmunoSeq Analyzer 3.0, and diversity was computed on productive nucleotide rearrangements. Using the Immunarch R package, the improved Chao index served to estimate lower-bound TCR diversity and the Gini coefficient served to estimate clonality. When different nucleotide rearrangements encoded the same CDR3beta amino acid sequence, each rearrangement was treated as a distinct clonotype. Differential abundance analysis found TCRbeta sequences that were significantly enriched in antigen-responding cells compared with anti-CD3/anti-CD28-activated cells. Using predicted peptide-MHC specificity as the basis, GLIPH2 grouped TCRs into clusters, both for each participant individually and for the merged data sets that combined participants. Not all clones reach the TCRdb copy of this immuneACCESS table, which keeps in-frame sequences only. Checked studies attribute under half of the gap to unresolved V genes and leave the rest unexplained. V and J calls and clone size are copied from that table; D and trimming were computed from the DNA. Here the sample has tens of thousands of clones; about 81% occur a single time. The ten largest clones add up to roughly 6.5% of the sample.

Its CDR3 holds 15 amino acids, cysteine through phenylalanine. Only the CDR3 portion is preserved as DNA: 45 bases, with reading frame beginning at the first base. From the germline V gene (reference sequence), CDR1 is SGHKS and CDR2 is YYEKEE. V drops 4 bases and J drops 0 bases, leaving 11 bases in between. This receptor was obtained from an adult woman with HIV who was CMV-seropositive. Sequenced material: CD4+ T cells sorted from PBMCs after roughly 20-hour stimulation, taken from a patient who received antiretroviral therapy. The label giving this sample's cell subset or site can be read as: CD40L-CD69- CD45RO-high memory CD4 T cells not responding to CMV lysate. The rearranged chain carries TRBV5-5 and TRBJ1-3; matching of 5 bases hints at TRBD1 as the D gene. DNA sequence: TGTGCCAGCAGCCCCCGGGGGACCTCTGGAAACACCATATATTTT. It codes for CASSPRGTSGNTIYF. The entire variable domain, with the stretches around the CDR3 drawn from the reference TRBV5-5 and TRBJ1-3 proteins, is DAGVTQSPTHLIKTRGQQVTLRCSPISGHKSVSWYQQVLGQGPQFIFQYYEKEERGRGNFPDRFSARQFPNYSSELNVNALLLGDSALYLCASSPRGTSGNTIYFGEGSWLTVV.